These T cell receptor beta chains were read from a single sample in a study of cytomegalovirus exposure and HLA in healthy donors. Repertoires were generated with immunoSEQ multiplex PCR, while TCRdb's copy carries only in-frame clones and drops some. The table has about 180,000 clones, around 82% seen once; the top ten hold under 2.5%. Source material: PBMCs. These receptors originate from a woman in her 30s in good health and CMV-seropositive. Each CDR3 is given with its conserved first and last residue. The D gene is left open where the match is weak. A clone size is listed for some rows: how often the clone was seen (once, few, many), or a class if it is expanded.

>TRBJ2-1|TRBV14|-|TRBD2
TGTGCCAGCAGCCAAGGGACTAGCTCCTACAATGAGCAGTTCTTC
CASSQGTSSYNEQFF
>TRBJ1-1|TRBV5-6|-|-
TGTGCCAGCAGCGCCTACGGGTGGAAAGTGGAGAACACTGAAGCTTTCTTT
CASSAYGWKVENTEAFF
>TRBJ2-7|TRBV7-2|-|-
TGTGCCAGCAGCCCTACCTTATACGAGCAGTACTTC
CASSPTLYEQYF
>TRBJ1-6|TRBV10-3|-|-
TGTGCCATCAGTGAGGTAAATTCACCCCTCCACTTT
CAISEVNSPLHF
>TRBJ2-7|TRBV6-5|-|-
TGTGCCAGCAGTGCCCTAGACGGTAGCTCCTACGAGCAGTACTTC
CASSALDGSSYEQYF
>TRBJ2-1|TRBV6-4|-|TRBD2
TGTGCCAGCAGTGCGGGCGGGGGGGCCACCATATATGAGCAGTTCTTC
CASSAGGGATIYEQFF
>TRBJ2-1|TRBV9|-|-
TGTGCCAGCAGCGGAGAGGGCGTCGGGGATAGGCCCTACAATGAGCAGTTCTTC
CASSGEGVGDRPYNEQFF
>TRBJ2-2|TRBV4-2|few|TRBD2
TGTGCCAGCAGCCACACCAGGGTTTCCAGCGGGCTAGCGGGGGCCTTAGGAGGGGAGCTGTTTTTT
CASSHTRVSSGLAGALGGELFF
>TRBJ2-7|TRBV5-1|few|TRBD2
TGCGCCAGCAGCTTGTATGGCGGGGGGTCCTACGAGCAGTACTTC
CASSLYGGGSYEQYF
>TRBJ1-6|TRBV18|few|-
TGTGCCAGCTCAGCAGATCAGAATTCACCCCTCCACTTT
CASSADQNSPLHF
>TRBJ2-5|TRBV27|-|TRBD1
TGTGCCAGCAGTGGGACAGGGAAAGAGACCCAGTACTTC
CASSGTGKETQYF
>TRBJ2-2|TRBV5-1|-|-
TGCGCCAGCAACCCGGGACGGGGGGCGCGTAACACCGGGGAGCTGTTTTTT
CASNPGRGARNTGELFF
>TRBJ1-5|TRBV4-2|-|-
TGTGCCAGCAGCCCAAGGCCAGGGAATTTAGAGCCCCAGCATTTT
CASSPRPGNLEPQHF
>TRBJ1-3|TRBV7-9|-|-
TGTTCCAGCAGCTTGGGACAATTAAACACCATATATTTT
CSSSLGQLNTIYF
>TRBJ2-3|TRBV28|-|TRBD2
TGTGCCAGCAGTTCCCTCTCGGGGGGGCCTAACACAGATACGCAGTATTTT
CASSSLSGGPNTDTQYF
>TRBJ2-7|TRBV6-5|-|-
TGTGCCAGCAGTTATGGCCCGGACAAAACCTACGAGCAGTACTTC
CASSYGPDKTYEQYF
>TRBJ1-5|TRBV19|few|TRBD1
TGTGCCAGTAGTACCGATTCTCCGGGACAGAGATATCAGCCCCAGCATTTT
CASSTDSPGQRYQPQHF
>TRBJ1-1|TRBV2|once|TRBD1
TGTGCCAGCAGATTAGATGGACAGGGGAACACTGAAGCTTTCTTT
CASRLDGQGNTEAFF
>TRBJ2-7|TRBV2|few|TRBD2
TGTGCCAGCAGTGTATCAAGGGGACTAGCGGGGACCTACGAGCAGTACTTC
CASSVSRGLAGTYEQYF
>TRBJ1-3|TRBV11-2|few|-
TGTGCCAGCAGCTTAATTATCTCTGGAAACACCATATATTTT
CASSLIISGNTIYF
>TRBJ2-3|TRBV18|-|TRBD2
TGTGCCAGCTTACTAGCGGGGACAGATACGCAGTATTTT
CASLLAGTDTQYF
>TRBJ2-1|TRBV29-1|once|TRBD2
TGCAGCGGGGGTAGCGGGGGGGAAAGAGGTAGGGAGCAGTTCTTC
CSGGSGGERGREQFF